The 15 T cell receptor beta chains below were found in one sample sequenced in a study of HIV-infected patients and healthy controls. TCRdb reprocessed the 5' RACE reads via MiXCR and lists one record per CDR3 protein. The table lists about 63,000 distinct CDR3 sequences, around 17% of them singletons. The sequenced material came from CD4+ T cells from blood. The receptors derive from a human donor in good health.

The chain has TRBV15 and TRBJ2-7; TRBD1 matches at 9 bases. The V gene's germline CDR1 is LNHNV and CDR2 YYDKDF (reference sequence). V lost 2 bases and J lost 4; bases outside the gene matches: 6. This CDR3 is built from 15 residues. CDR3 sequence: CATSRSQGAGYEQYF. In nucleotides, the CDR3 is TGTGCCACCAGCAGATCACAGGGGGCCGGTTACGAGCAGTACTTC.

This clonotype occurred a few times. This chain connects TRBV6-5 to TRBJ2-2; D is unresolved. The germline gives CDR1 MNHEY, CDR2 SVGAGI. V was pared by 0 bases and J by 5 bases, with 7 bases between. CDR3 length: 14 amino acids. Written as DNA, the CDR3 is TGTGCCAGCAGTTACTCGATGTTAACCGGGGAGCTGTTTTTT. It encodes CASSYSMLTGELFF.

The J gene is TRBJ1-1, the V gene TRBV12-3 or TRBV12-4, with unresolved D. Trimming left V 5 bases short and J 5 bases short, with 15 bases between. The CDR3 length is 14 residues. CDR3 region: CASSPPWGGTEAFF. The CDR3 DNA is TGTGCCAGCAGTCCCCCGTGGGGAGGGACTGAAGCTTTCTTT.

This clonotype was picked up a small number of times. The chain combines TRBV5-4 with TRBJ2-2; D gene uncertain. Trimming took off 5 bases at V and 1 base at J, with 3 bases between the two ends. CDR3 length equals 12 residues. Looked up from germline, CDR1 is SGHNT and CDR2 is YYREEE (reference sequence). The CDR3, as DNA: TGTGCCAGCAGGGGGAACACCGGGGAGCTGTTTTTT. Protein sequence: CASRGNTGELFF.

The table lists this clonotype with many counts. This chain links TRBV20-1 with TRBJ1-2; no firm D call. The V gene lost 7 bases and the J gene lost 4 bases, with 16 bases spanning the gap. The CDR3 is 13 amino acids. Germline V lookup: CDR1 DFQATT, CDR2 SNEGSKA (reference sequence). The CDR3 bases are TGCAGTGTGGGCAGCTCATGGGTCTATGGCTACACCTTC. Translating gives CSVGSSWVYGYTF.

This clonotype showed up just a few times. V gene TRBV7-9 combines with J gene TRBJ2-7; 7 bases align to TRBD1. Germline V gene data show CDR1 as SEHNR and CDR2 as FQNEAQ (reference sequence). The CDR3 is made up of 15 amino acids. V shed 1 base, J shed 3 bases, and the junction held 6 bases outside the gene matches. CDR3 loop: CASSLDDRDDYEQYF. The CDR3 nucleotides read TGTGCCAGCAGCTTAGATGACAGGGATGACTACGAGCAGTACTTC.

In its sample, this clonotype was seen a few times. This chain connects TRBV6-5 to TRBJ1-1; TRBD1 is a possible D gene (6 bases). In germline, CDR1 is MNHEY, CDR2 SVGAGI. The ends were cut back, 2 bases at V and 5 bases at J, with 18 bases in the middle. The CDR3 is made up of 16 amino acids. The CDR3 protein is CASSYGRGGVGTEAFF. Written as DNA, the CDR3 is TGTGCCAGCAGTTACGGCCGAGGGGGGGTAGGGACTGAAGCTTTCTTT.

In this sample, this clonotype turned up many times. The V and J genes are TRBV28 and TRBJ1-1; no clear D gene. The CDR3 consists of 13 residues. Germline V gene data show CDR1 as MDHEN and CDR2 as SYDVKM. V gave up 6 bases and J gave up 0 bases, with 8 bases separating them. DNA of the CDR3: TGTGCCAGCAGGGAGGCCTTGAACACTGAAGCTTTCTTT. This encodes CASREALNTEAFF. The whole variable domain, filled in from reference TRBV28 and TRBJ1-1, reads DVKVTQSSRYLVKRTGEKVFLECVQDMDHENMFWYRQDPGLGLRLIYFSYDVKMKEKGDIPEGYSVSREKKERFSLILESASTNQTSMYLCASREALNTEAFFGQGTRLTVV.

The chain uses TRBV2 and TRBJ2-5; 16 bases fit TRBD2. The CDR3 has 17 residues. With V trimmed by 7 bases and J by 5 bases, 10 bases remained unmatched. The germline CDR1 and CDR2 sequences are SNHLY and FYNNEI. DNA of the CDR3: TGTGCCAGCACCCCCGGGACTAGCGGGAGGGCCTTGGAGACCCAGTACTTC. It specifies CASTPGTSGRALETQYF. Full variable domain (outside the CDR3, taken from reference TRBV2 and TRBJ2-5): EPEVTQTPSHQVTQMGQEVILRCVPISNHLYFYWYRQILGQKVEFLVSFYNNEISEKSEIFDDQFSVERPDGSNFTLKIRSTKLEDSAMYFCASTPGTSGRALETQYFGPGTRLLVL.

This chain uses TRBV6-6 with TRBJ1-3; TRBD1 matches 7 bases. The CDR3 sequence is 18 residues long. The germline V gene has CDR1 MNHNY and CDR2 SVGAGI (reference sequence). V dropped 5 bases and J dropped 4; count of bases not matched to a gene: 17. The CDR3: CASSPTPRTGAAGNTIYF. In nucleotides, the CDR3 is TGTGCCAGCAGTCCGACGCCACGAACAGGGGCGGCCGGAAACACCATATATTTT.

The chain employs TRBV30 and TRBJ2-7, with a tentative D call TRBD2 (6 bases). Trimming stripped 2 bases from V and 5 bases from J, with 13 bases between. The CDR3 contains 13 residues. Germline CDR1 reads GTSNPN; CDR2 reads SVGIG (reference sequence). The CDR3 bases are TGTGCCTGGAGTTCGGAGGGGAACCACGAGCAGTACTTC. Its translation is CAWSSEGNHEQYF.

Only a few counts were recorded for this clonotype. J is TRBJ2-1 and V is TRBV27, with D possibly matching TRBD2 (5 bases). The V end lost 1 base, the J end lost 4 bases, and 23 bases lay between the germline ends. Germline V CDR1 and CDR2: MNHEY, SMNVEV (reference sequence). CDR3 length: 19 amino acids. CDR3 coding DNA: TGTGCCAGCAGTTTATTAAGCCCCTTTCGAGCGGCCCCATACAATGAGCAGTTCTTC. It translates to CASSLLSPFRAAPYNEQFF.

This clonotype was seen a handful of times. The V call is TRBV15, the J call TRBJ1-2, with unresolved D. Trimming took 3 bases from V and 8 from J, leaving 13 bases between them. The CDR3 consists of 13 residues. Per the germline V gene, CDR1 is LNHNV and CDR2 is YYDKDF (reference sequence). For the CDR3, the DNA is TGTGCCACCAGCAGTCCTCCGAGTGGCGGCTACACCTTC. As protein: CATSSPPSGGYTF.

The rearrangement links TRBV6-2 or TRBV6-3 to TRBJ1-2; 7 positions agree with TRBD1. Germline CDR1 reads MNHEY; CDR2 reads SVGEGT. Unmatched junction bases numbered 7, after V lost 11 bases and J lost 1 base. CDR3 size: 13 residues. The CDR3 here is CASRGANNYGYTF. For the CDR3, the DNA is TGTGCCTCCAGGGGGGCGAATAACTATGGCTACACCTTC.

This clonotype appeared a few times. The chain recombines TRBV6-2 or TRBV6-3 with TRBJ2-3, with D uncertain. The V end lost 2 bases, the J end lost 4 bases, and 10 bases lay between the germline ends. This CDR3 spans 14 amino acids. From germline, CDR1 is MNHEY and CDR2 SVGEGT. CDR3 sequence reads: CASSYRRNSDTQYF. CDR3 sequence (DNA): TGTGCCAGCAGTTACCGTCGCAACTCAGATACGCAGTATTTT.